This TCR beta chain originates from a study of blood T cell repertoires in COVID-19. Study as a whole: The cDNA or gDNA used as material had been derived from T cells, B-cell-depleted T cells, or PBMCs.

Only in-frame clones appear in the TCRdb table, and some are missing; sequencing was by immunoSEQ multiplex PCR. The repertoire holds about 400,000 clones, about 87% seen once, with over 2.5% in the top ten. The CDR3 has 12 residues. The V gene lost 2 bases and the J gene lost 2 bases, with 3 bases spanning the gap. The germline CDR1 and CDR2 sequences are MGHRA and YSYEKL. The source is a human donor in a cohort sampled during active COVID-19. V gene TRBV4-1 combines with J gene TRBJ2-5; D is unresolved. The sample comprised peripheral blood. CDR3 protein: CASSQPQETQYF. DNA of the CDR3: TGCGCCAGCAGCCAACCACAAGAGACCCAGTACTTC.